This TCR beta chain originates from a study of somatic mutations in cytotoxic T cells in rheumatoid arthritis. About the study: Patient blood (30 ml EDTA) was drawn right after diagnosis, before any treatment.

Findings and caveats of the study: Expanded CD8+ clones had unknown antigen targets. Exceedance of 20% of CD8+ cells by the largest CD8+ clone occurred in about an eighth of the roughly 60 patients.

A note on this clone: What it binds is not known.

Original processing notes: Rarely did patient CD8+ clones above 1% match published virus-specific TCRB sequences. The assay was immunoSEQ multiplex PCR, and TCRdb's table has in-frame clones only and misses some. For V, J and clone size, that table is used; D and trimming come from the DNA. The sample has approximately 10,000 clones, 85% to 95% seen once. This receptor was obtained from a woman under 30 with rheumatoid arthritis. Sequencing was done on a sample of CD8+ T cells sorted from blood.

The CDR3 DNA sequence: TGTGCCAGCAGTACCAAAATTCGCGGGGGGTATGGCTCACCCCTCCACTTT. Translating gives CASSTKIRGGYGSPLHF. This chain uses TRBV28 with TRBJ1-6, with D possibly being TRBD1 (5 bases). The CDR3 is 17 amino acids. Germline assignment: CDR1 MDHEN and CDR2 SYDVKM. V was clipped by 5 bases and J by 10 bases, with 24 bases between them.